Listed below are T cell receptor beta chains from one sample, sequenced in a study of blood T cell repertoires in COVID-19. Using immunoSEQ multiplex PCR, the repertoire was profiled, and TCRdb retains in-frame clones only, with some absent. The table records fewer than 250,000 clones, 86% of them present only once. Sequencing input: PBMCs or T cells enriched from blood (not recorded which). The receptor source for this set is a woman between 35 and 50 years old in a cohort exposed to, infected with or recovered from COVID-19 (not recorded which). Each CDR3 is given with its conserved first and last residue. The D gene is left open where the match is weak. Clone size appears in some rows only: once, few, many, or a class for an expanded clone.

TRBV29-1	TRBD2	TRBJ2-1	once	CSAIGKGRTSGSSFNEQFF	TGCAGCGCAATCGGGAAAGGGAGGACTAGCGGGAGTTCTTTCAATGAGCAGTTCTTC
TRBV10-3	-	TRBJ1-1	-	CAISEPYRENTEAFF	TGTGCCATCAGTGAGCCGTACAGGGAGAACACTGAAGCTTTCTTT
TRBV29-1	-	TRBJ1-1	-	CSVDIGSGTEAFF	TGCAGCGTTGATATAGGGTCGGGGACTGAAGCTTTCTTT
TRBV5-1	TRBD1	TRBJ1-6	once	CASSLTGVGSPLHF	TGCGCCAGCAGCTTGACAGGGGTAGGCTCACCCCTCCACTTT
TRBV5-1	-	TRBJ1-2	-	CASSLGLRANYGYTF	TGCGCCAGCAGCCTCGGACTGCGAGCTAACTATGGCTACACCTTC
TRBV4-1	TRBD2	TRBJ2-3	-	CASSPRASGRPSTDTQYF	TGCGCCAGCAGCCCCCGGGCTAGCGGGAGACCCAGCACAGATACGCAGTATTTT
TRBV5-1	TRBD1	TRBJ2-5	-	CASSLGTVEETQYF	TGCGCCAGCAGCTTAGGGACAGTAGAAGAGACCCAGTACTTC
TRBV25-1	-	TRBJ1-1	-	CASSEGLSEGTEAFF	TGTGCCAGCAGTGAGGGCCTTAGCGAAGGCACTGAAGCTTTCTTT
TRBV7-2	-	TRBJ1-2	once	CASTPLSLSYGYTF	TGTGCCAGCACCCCTTTGTCCCTATCCTATGGCTACACCTTC
TRBV3-1/TRBV3-2	TRBD1	TRBJ2-1	-	CASSQSRDRGRSSYNEQFF	TGTGCCAGCAGCCAAAGCCGGGACAGGGGACGGAGCTCCTACAATGAGCAGTTCTTC
TRBV15	-	TRBJ1-1	-	CATSRAPSLNTEAFF	TGTGCCACCAGCAGAGCCCCCAGTTTGAACACTGAAGCTTTCTTT
TRBV7-9	TRBD2	TRBJ2-7	once	CASSLADGLAGDEQYF	TGTGCCAGCAGCTTAGCGGACGGACTAGCGGGAGATGAGCAGTACTTC
TRBV7-9	-	TRBJ2-1	-	CASSARDGGYNEQFF	TGTGCCAGCAGCGCCCGGGACGGGGGCTACAATGAGCAGTTCTTC
TRBV7-9	-	TRBJ2-5	few	CASSLAKTGQETQYF	TGTGCCAGCAGCTTAGCGAAAACAGGCCAAGAGACCCAGTACTTC
TRBV2	TRBD1	TRBJ2-3	-	CASSETTGGSDTQYF	TGTGCCAGCAGTGAAACGACAGGGGGTTCAGATACGCAGTATTTT
TRBV19	-	TRBJ2-7	-	CASSYSPGLKEQYF	TGTGCCAGTAGCTACTCCCCTGGGCTTAAGGAGCAGTACTTC
TRBV5-1	TRBD2	TRBJ2-7	-	CASSSQPEPGLGGAYEQYF	TGCGCCAGCAGCTCCCAACCGGAGCCGGGACTAGGAGGGGCCTACGAGCAGTACTTC
TRBV6-1	-	TRBJ2-7	-	CASSDTYEQYF	TGTGCCAGCAGTGATACCTACGAGCAGTACTTC
TRBV27	-	TRBJ2-1	-	CASSLGASRNEQFF	TGTGCCAGCAGTTTAGGTGCTAGCCGCAATGAGCAGTTCTTC
TRBV9	-	TRBJ1-3	once	CASSVVGHLGSGNTIYF	TGTGCCAGCAGCGTAGTAGGACACTTAGGATCCGGAAACACCATATATTTT
TRBV5-6	-	TRBJ1-6	-	CASSRDRLGNSPLHF	TGTGCCAGCAGCCGTGACAGGCTGGGTAATTCACCCCTCCACTTT
TRBV20-1	-	TRBJ2-3	-	CSASLDLDTQYF	TGCAGTGCTAGTCTAGACTTAGATACGCAGTATTTT
TRBV4-3	-	TRBJ1-1	many	CASSRTGNTEAFF	TGCGCCAGCAGCCGAACAGGGAATACTGAAGCTTTCTTT
TRBV19	-	TRBJ2-5	-	CASSIAGGAETQYF	TGTGCCAGTAGTATAGCTGGAGGGGCTGAGACCCAGTACTTC
TRBV24-1	-	TRBJ2-1	few	CATSDKTVPVREQFF	TGTGCCACCAGTGATAAAACGGTCCCAGTCAGGGAGCAGTTCTTC
TRBV2	TRBD2	TRBJ2-5	-	CASSEGFGLAGVETQYF	TGTGCCAGCAGTGAAGGGTTCGGGCTAGCGGGGGTAGAGACCCAGTACTTC
TRBV3-1/TRBV3-2	-	TRBJ2-3	-	CASSQLLTDTQYF	TGTGCCAGCAGCCAACTCCTCACAGATACGCAGTATTTT
TRBV11-2	TRBD2	TRBJ2-5	-	CASSLAGGGETQYF	TGTGCCAGCAGCTTAGCGGGAGGAGGGGAGACCCAGTACTTC
TRBV28	TRBD1	TRBJ2-1	-	CASNIYRDRANEQFF	TGTGCCAGCAATATCTACCGGGACAGGGCGAATGAGCAGTTCTTC
TRBV3-1/TRBV3-2	-	TRBJ1-5	-	CASSQGSTANQPQHF	TGTGCCAGCAGCCAAGGTTCGACAGCGAATCAGCCCCAGCATTTT
TRBV30	-	TRBJ2-3	-	CAWIASAESTDTQYF	TGTGCCTGGATAGCCTCGGCAGAGAGCACAGATACGCAGTATTTT
TRBV10-3	TRBD1	TRBJ1-1	-	CAISARDSEETEAFF	TGTGCCATCAGTGCCCGGGACAGCGAGGAAACTGAAGCTTTCTTT
TRBV7-2	-	TRBJ2-5	-	CASSLSHSLGGTQYF	TGTGCCAGCAGCTTATCTCATAGCCTTGGCGGGACCCAGTACTTC
TRBV29-1	TRBD1	TRBJ2-7	-	CSGGTGYDQYF	TGCAGCGGCGGGACAGGGTATGATCAGTACTTC
TRBV2	-	TRBJ1-2	many	CASSEAGGSYGYTF	TGTGCCAGCAGTGAAGCAGGCGGTTCCTATGGCTACACCTTC
TRBV5-1	-	TRBJ1-4	-	CASSPYRATNEKLFF	TGCGCCAGCAGCCCTTACAGGGCAACTAATGAAAAACTGTTTTTT
TRBV28	-	TRBJ1-2	few	CASSLRVGRMIANYGYTF	TGTGCCAGCAGTTTACGGGTCGGCCGGATGATAGCTAACTATGGCTACACCTTC
TRBV14	-	TRBJ2-7	-	CASSQEWGLDRPYEQYF	TGTGCCAGCAGCCAAGAATGGGGGTTGGACAGACCCTACGAGCAGTACTTC
TRBV19	-	TRBJ2-7	-	CASSIGRNYEQYF	TGTGCCAGTAGTATTGGCAGGAACTACGAGCAGTACTTC
TRBV6-5	TRBD1	TRBJ1-1	-	CASRTRQGYSTEAFF	TGTGCCAGCAGAACAAGACAGGGTTATAGCACTGAAGCTTTCTTT
TRBV11-3	TRBD2	TRBJ2-7	-	CASAPAGTSVSYEQYF	TGTGCCAGCGCACCTGCTGGGACTAGCGTATCCTACGAGCAGTACTTC
TRBV5-1	TRBD2	TRBJ2-7	-	CASSSGLAGDEQYF	TGCGCCAGCAGCTCCGGACTAGCGGGAGACGAGCAGTACTTC
TRBV7-6	-	TRBJ1-6	-	CASSLSSSSYNSPLHF	TGTGCCAGCAGCTTAAGTAGCAGCTCCTATAATTCACCCCTCCACTTT
TRBV7-2	-	TRBJ2-7	-	CASSFRAPYEQYF	TGTGCCAGCAGCTTTCGAGCCCCCTACGAGCAGTACTTC
TRBV11-2	TRBD1	TRBJ2-7	-	CASSSGTVYYEQYF	TGTGCCAGCAGCTCCGGGACAGTTTACTACGAGCAGTACTTC
TRBV11-3	TRBD1	TRBJ2-3	-	CASSSRQGKTDTQYF	TGTGCCAGCAGTTCAAGACAGGGGAAAACAGATACGCAGTATTTT
TRBV5-1	TRBD1	TRBJ1-2	-	CASSTPGQGARAGGYTF	TGCGCCAGCAGCACCCCGGGACAGGGGGCGCGAGCGGGAGGCTACACCTTC